Included here is one TCR beta chain sequence, with context. The antigen remains undetermined. The sample comes from a study of T cells in localized non-small cell lung cancer. The CDR3 extends over 14 amino acids. J lost 3 bases, V lost 6 bases, and 4 bases had no gene match. Germline assignment: CDR1 MDHEN and CDR2 SYDVKM. Sequencing was performed with immunoSEQ multiplex PCR; in TCRdb, only in-frame clones are kept and a portion is missing. The sample lists roughly 16,000 clones; 85% to 90% were seen once. Study-level findings and limits: Adjacent lung tissue had a median 57 of the top 100 clones found in the tumor. It was uninvolved adjacent lung that showed the highest T cell clonality, exceeding tumor.

This chain joins TRBV28 and TRBJ2-7, with 11 bases aligning to TRBD1. The receptor was derived from an older female donor with stage I squamous cell lung carcinoma. The source was peripheral blood, collected before any cancer treatment. CDR3 DNA: TGTGCCAGCAGGGACAGGGGGCGCGACTACGAGCAGTACTTC. Translated: CASRDRGRDYEQYF.